The next 19 T cell receptor beta chains were all read from a single sample in a study of identical twins. TCRdb reprocessed the 5' RACE reads with MiXCR, giving one entry per CDR3 protein. This sample has about 690,000 distinct CDR3 sequences, with around 20% found just once. These data also formed part of another study, on T cells expressing NK-cell markers.

Sequencing was done on a sample of PBMCs. All receptors derive from a woman between 18 and 29 years old in good health.

The chain joins TRBV3-1 to TRBJ2-7; TRBD2 is a possible D gene (5 bases). V gave up 3 bases and J gave up 6 bases, with 12 bases separating them. Germline V lookup: CDR1 LGHDT, CDR2 YNNKEL (reference sequence). The CDR3 has 13 amino acids. CDR3 loop: CASSHRETGEQYF. The CDR3 DNA sequence: TGTGCCAGCAGCCACCGGGAAACGGGCGAGCAGTACTTC.

This clonotype was picked up many times. The chain recombines TRBV6-5 with TRBJ2-7; weak D call: TRBD2 (6 bases). Trimming removed 2 bases from V and 3 bases from J, with 14 bases in between. Germline V gives CDR1 MNHEY, CDR2 SVGAGI. The CDR3 covers 15 residues. The CDR3: CASSYGGTEDYEQYF. In DNA, the CDR3 is TGTGCCAGCAGTTACGGAGGGACCGAAGACTACGAGCAGTACTTC.

This chain joins TRBV5-1 and TRBJ2-3; D unclear. V lost 0 bases and J 5 bases, leaving 10 bases between the germline ends. The germline CDR1 and CDR2 sequences are SGHRS and YFSETQ. The length of the CDR3 is 14 residues. DNA for the CDR3: TGCGCCAGCAGCTTGGAGAATCAAAGAGATACGCAGTATTTT. Translated, it gives CASSLENQRDTQYF.

In its sample, this clonotype was seen many times. The V and J genes are TRBV21-1 and TRBJ2-1; TRBD2 is the table's D call and was not checked against the DNA. TRBV21-1 counts as a pseudogene. The CDR3 is 16 residues long. The CDR3 coding sequence is TGTGCCAGCAGCCTACAAACGAGCGGAGATCAGAATGAGCAGTTCTTC. Translation gives CASSLQTSGDQNEQFF.

This clonotype has at least ten counts. This sequence joins TRBV5-1 and TRBJ1-1; weak D call: TRBD1 (6 bases). Germline V CDR1 and CDR2: SGHRS, YFSETQ. With 4 bases removed from V and 1 base from J, the gap between germline ends came to 14 bases. CDR3 length: 15 residues. CDR3 sequence reads: CASSVRGEQNTEAFF. DNA for the CDR3: TGCGCCAGCAGCGTAAGGGGGGAACAGAACACTGAAGCTTTCTTT.

The chain combines TRBV20-1 with TRBJ1-1; no reliable D call. Trimming left V 2 bases short and J 6 bases short, with 10 bases between. There are 12 residues in the CDR3. Germline CDR1 is DFQATT and CDR2 is SNEGSKA (reference sequence). CDR3 bases: TGCAGTGCTAGATACAACGCGCCTGAAGCTTTCTTT. Translating gives CSARYNAPEAFF.

The J gene is TRBJ1-2, the V gene TRBV25-1, with 11 bases fitting TRBD1. V lost 3 bases, J lost 5 bases, and 8 bases stayed unmatched. The length of the CDR3 is 16 residues. Looked up from germline, CDR1 is MGHDK and CDR2 is SYGVNS. The CDR3 here is CASSDTLRDRGYGYTF. CDR3 sequence (DNA): TGTGCCAGCAGTGACACCCTTCGGGACAGGGGGTATGGCTACACCTTC.

V and J are TRBV6-1 and TRBJ2-1; the D gene is possibly TRBD2 (5 bases). Trimming took off 7 bases at V and 7 bases at J, with 23 bases between the two ends. CDR1 is MNHNS and CDR2 is SASEGT in the germline V gene. The length of the CDR3 is 16 residues. The CDR3 region has the DNA TGTGCCAGCACCAAAACCGGGATCCTTCGAGGGAATGAGCAGTTCTTC. This translates into CASTKTGILRGNEQFF.

The table lists this clonotype with a few counts. The chain uses TRBV12-3 or TRBV12-4 and TRBJ2-1; weak D call: TRBD2 (6 bases). This CDR3 has 14 amino acids. Trimming pared 7 bases from V and 4 bases from J, leaving 14 bases between. The CDR3 nucleotides are TGTGCCAGCACCAAGACGGGAGCGTACAATGAGCAGTTCTTC. Translated: CASTKTGAYNEQFF.

This clonotype has a handful of counts. The chain employs TRBV5-1 and TRBJ2-3, with 9 nucleotides matching TRBD2. Germline V lookup: CDR1 SGHRS, CDR2 YFSETQ. CDR3 length: 16 residues. The V and J ends lost 0 bases and 7 bases, in that order; junction bases with no gene match: 9. As DNA, the CDR3 is TGCGCCAGCAGCTTGGCCGGGGGGACTAGCCCAAATACGCAGTATTTT. This translates into CASSLAGGTSPNTQYF.

This clonotype was recorded a few times. The V gene is TRBV7-2, the J gene TRBJ2-3; unclear D gene. Trimming removed 0 bases at V and 5 bases at J, with 6 bases between. The CDR3 is 13 amino acids. Per germline, CDR1 SGHTA and CDR2 FQGNSA. The CDR3 here is CASSLAKGDTQYF. The CDR3 DNA is TGTGCCAGCAGCTTAGCCAAGGGAGATACGCAGTATTTT.

The chain uses TRBV5-1 and TRBJ1-1; 8 bases line up with TRBD1. CDR3 length: 15 residues. CDR1 and CDR2 (germline): SGHRS, YFSETQ. The J segment lost 3 bases and the V segment lost 1 base, leaving 5 bases of the junction unmatched. The CDR3 region is CASSLLLQGDTEAFF. For the CDR3, the DNA is TGCGCCAGCAGCTTGTTGTTACAGGGGGACACTGAAGCTTTCTTT.

This clonotype was counted ten times or more. The genes are TRBV12-3 or TRBV12-4 and TRBJ2-7; TRBD1 agrees at 9 bases. V lost 6 bases, J lost 0 bases, and 6 bases stayed unmatched. The CDR3 consists of 15 residues. CDR3 residues: CASSPGQGISYEQYF. CDR3 bases: TGTGCCAGCAGCCCCGGACAGGGGATCTCCTACGAGCAGTACTTC.

This clonotype was picked up a small number of times. The genes are TRBV6-1 and TRBJ1-1; D is perhaps TRBD1 (5 bases). The CDR3 runs 14 residues. Germline V lookup: CDR1 MNHNS, CDR2 SASEGT. Trimming cost V 6 bases and J 2 bases, with 13 bases left between them. In DNA form, the CDR3 reads TGTGCCAGCAGGGGGGATGAAGGAAACACTGAAGCTTTCTTT. Amino acids: CASRGDEGNTEAFF.

V and J are TRBV3-1 and TRBJ2-7; 7 nucleotides align to TRBD2. Germline V lookup: CDR1 LGHDT, CDR2 YNNKEL (reference sequence). This CDR3 comprises 15 residues. V shed 1 base, J shed 6 bases, and the junction held 9 bases outside the gene matches. CDR3 nucleotides: TGTGCCAGCAGCCAAGTAGGGACTAACTTGGGCGAGCAGTACTTC. Translation gives CASSQVGTNLGEQYF.

V and J are TRBV25-1 and TRBJ2-1, with D possibly called TRBD1 or TRBD2 (5 bases each). Trimming took 1 base from V and 5 from J, leaving 12 bases between them. Per the germline V gene, CDR1 is MGHDK and CDR2 is SYGVNS. The CDR3 consists of 15 residues. DNA of the CDR3: TGTGCCAGCAGTGAATGGGGGAGTTACGACAATGAGCAGTTCTTC. It codes for CASSEWGSYDNEQFF.

This clonotype was observed a few times. The rearrangement links TRBV9 to TRBJ2-2, with D perhaps TRBD2 (6 bases). The CDR3 extends over 17 amino acids. V was cut by 4 bases and J by 2 bases, with 18 bases left in between. Germline CDR1 SGDLS, CDR2 YYNGEE. CDR3 sequence: CASSPSTMAGNTGELFF. The CDR3 DNA is TGTGCCAGCAGCCCTTCGACGATGGCGGGAAACACCGGGGAGCTGTTTTTT.

This clonotype was detected ten times or more. The rearrangement links TRBV25-1 to TRBJ2-7; 12 nucleotides line up with TRBD2. Losses at the gene ends were 3 bases for V and 6 bases for J; bases not matched to a gene: 9. Germline V lookup: CDR1 MGHDK, CDR2 SYGVNS. The CDR3 extends over 16 amino acids. The CDR3 nucleotides read TGTGCCAGCAGTGATCCCAGACTAGCGGGAGAAAGCGAGCAGTACTTC. Translation gives CASSDPRLAGESEQYF.

The V and J genes are TRBV20-1 and TRBJ2-7; D unclear. CDR3 size: 12 residues. V lost 3 bases and J lost 3, with 9 bases in between. CDR1 and CDR2 (germline): DFQATT, SNEGSKA (reference sequence). CDR3 amino acids: CSASEANYEQYF. The CDR3 bases are TGCAGTGCTAGTGAGGCGAACTACGAGCAGTACTTC.